A single sample is the source of the 6 T cell receptor beta chains below, sequenced in a study of T cell changes during pregnancy in multiple sclerosis. TCRdb's table, derived via immunoSEQ multiplex PCR, lists solely in-frame clones and lacks some. The sample records more than 35,000 clones, about 91% being singletons. Sequenced material: CD4+ T cells from peripheral blood mononuclear cells, taken in the third trimester of pregnancy. These receptors came from a female donor with multiple sclerosis, enrolled in a pregnancy study.

The V gene is TRBV27, the J gene TRBJ1-1, with TRBD1 identical over 7 bases. The germline V gene has CDR1 MNHEY and CDR2 SMNVEV (reference sequence). V was pared by 2 bases and J by 3 bases, with 6 bases of the junction left unmatched. The CDR3 sequence is 15 residues long. The CDR3 DNA reads as TGTGCCAGCAGTTTAGGGGTCGACAGGGACACTGAAGCTTTCTTT. Translating gives CASSLGVDRDTEAFF.

The gene calls are TRBV30 and TRBJ2-3; TRBD2 agrees at 7 bases. V shed 0 bases, J shed 4 bases, and the junction held 7 bases outside the gene matches. The CDR3 sequence is 15 residues long. Germline-derived CDR1 and CDR2 are GTSNPN and SVGIG (reference sequence). This CDR3 is CAWSVGLAEADTQYF. DNA of the CDR3: TGTGCCTGGAGTGTAGGGCTAGCGGAGGCAGATACGCAGTATTTT.

This chain joins TRBV27 and TRBJ2-5, with 8 bases identical to TRBD1. The CDR3 has 15 amino acids. Germline V lookup: CDR1 MNHEY, CDR2 SMNVEV (reference sequence). With V trimmed by 2 bases and J by 4 bases, 6 bases remained unmatched. CDR3 sequence (DNA): TGTGCCAGCAGTTTAGCAGGGGGCGCGGGAGAGACCCAGTACTTC. This encodes CASSLAGGAGETQYF.

The chain links TRBV6-5 to TRBJ1-4; 8 bases align to TRBD1. The V and J ends lost 0 bases and 7 bases, in that order; junction bases with no gene match: 4. The CDR3 has 15 amino acids. Germline loops: CDR1 MNHEY, CDR2 SVGAGI. CDR3 sequence (DNA): TGTGCCAGCAGTTACTCGGCAGGGGGCCTTGAAAAACTGTTTTTT. As protein: CASSYSAGGLEKLFF.

This chain connects TRBV15 to TRBJ2-1, with D perhaps matching TRBD1 (5 bases). CDR1 is LNHNV, CDR2 YYDKDF, per germline (reference sequence). This CDR3 contains 15 residues. V lost 0 bases to trimming and J lost 3 bases, with 9 bases between them. CDR3 in DNA: TGTGCCACCAGCAGAGATATGGACAACTACAATGAGCAGTTCTTC. It translates to CATSRDMDNYNEQFF.

This sequence joins TRBV7-2 and TRBJ1-5; no firm D call. CDR3 length: 13 amino acids. V was pared by 8 bases and J by 5 bases, with 13 bases between. The germline V gene has CDR1 SGHTA and CDR2 FQGNSA. CDR3 loop: CASGSSPDQPQHF. The CDR3 nucleotides are TGTGCCAGCGGCTCATCCCCGGATCAGCCCCAGCATTTT. Filled out from reference TRBV7-2 and TRBJ1-5, the complete variable domain reads GAGVSQSPSNKVTEKGKDVELRCDPISGHTALYWYRQSLGQGLEFLIYFQGNSAPDKSGLPSDRFSAERTGGSVSTLTIQRTQQEDSAVYLCASGSSPDQPQHFGDGTRLSIL.